This TCR beta chain emerged from a study of OX40 agonist ivuxolimab in advanced cancers. Study-level background: The costimulatory receptor OX40 (CD134) was targeted by ivuxolimab, a fully human IgG2 agonistic monoclonal antibody. Partial responses occurred in three dose-escalation patients: two with cutaneous melanoma and one with hepatocellular carcinoma. In the dose-escalation cohort, around four fifths of patients were male, and the mean age was around 60 years, with a range of 23 to 79. Intravenous ivuxolimab was administered to patients every 2 weeks at six dose levels: 0.01, 0.1, 0.3, 1.5, 3 and 10 mg/kg. Patients were allowed to have had prior anti-PD-1, anti-PD-L1 or anti-CTLA-4 therapy, and around 41% of the dose-escalation patients had previously received checkpoint inhibitors. Of the roughly 51 patients in dose escalation, around 19 had hepatocellular carcinoma, some 15 had melanoma, 9 had renal cell carcinoma and 9 had head and neck cancer. The point of sequencing TCRbeta in the periphery was to test whether ivuxolimab changed TCR sequence diversity and drove clonal T-cell expansion. The monotherapy dose-escalation portion (N ≈ 52 patients) of the phase I ivuxolimab trial is reported in the paper.

Overall study results and their limits: After ivuxolimab, more expanded clones were found on average in CD8+ T cells than in CD4+ T cells. Partial responders in the 0.1-3.0 mg/kg groups had among the lowest normalized peripheral clonal expansion, especially among CD8+ T cells. Clonal expansion of both CD4+ and CD8+ blood T cells was observed from baseline to week 6 at doses 0.1 to 3.0 mg/kg. Low levels of normalized T-cell clonal expansion were also seen in some patients who did not respond. Antigen specificity was not determined for the clonally expanded peripheral T cells.

Between the V and J ends, shortened by 4 bases and 5 bases respectively, the junction contains 9 bases. CDR1 and CDR2, per the germline V gene, are SGHAT and FQNNGV. There are 13 amino acids in the CDR3, from cysteine to phenylalanine inclusive. This entry keeps only the CDR3 DNA: 39 bases, framed from base 1. About this clone itself: Its antigen is still unknown. Base quality data are lacking; no much larger clone is found one base away.

Patients with autoimmune disease history or receiving systemic immunosuppression were excluded from the trial. Peripheral blood for TCR sequencing was collected from all dose cohorts at baseline, on cycle 4 day 1, and on cycle 7 day 1. The samples were drawn from a first-in-human, open-label, multicenter phase I dose-escalation trial of ivuxolimab. Adults with locally advanced or metastatic head and neck squamous cell, hepatocellular, melanoma or renal cell carcinoma were enrolled in the trial. Before TCR sequencing, CD4+ T cells and CD8+ T cells from peripheral blood were sorted into separate populations. To sequence the TCRbeta CDR3 region, genomic DNA was isolated from the sorted cells. The immunoSEQ Assay was used for sequencing of TCRbeta CDR3 regions. The clones in this table, taken by TCRdb from immuneACCESS, are in-frame only. Not every clone is retained; where verified, under half of the shortfall comes from an unresolved V gene, and the cause of the rest is unknown. The sample data list 45,000 to 60,000 clones, and more than 70% of these were observed just once. About 7.5% of the sample belongs to the ten largest clones.

This sample comprised CD4+ or CD8+ T cells sorted from blood, obtained in a trial of the OX40 agonist ivuxolimab. This receptor was obtained from an adult with an advanced solid tumor such as melanoma, head and neck, liver or kidney cancer. The sequence joins TRBV11-2 to TRBJ2-1; tentative D gene TRBD2, with 5 bases matching. The CDR3 reads CASSSDFNNEQFF. The DNA is TGTGCCAGCAGCTCGGACTTTAACAATGAGCAGTTCTTC.